These 19 T cell receptor beta chains came from one sample sequenced in a study of blood T cell repertoires in COVID-19. The table came from immunoSEQ multiplex PCR; TCRdb's copy has only in-frame clones and leaves some out. The repertoire includes about 240,000 clones, roughly 86% of them detected once, and less than 4% sits in the top ten. The sample comprised PBMCs or T cells enriched from blood (not recorded which). The receptors derive from a woman aged 40 to 50 with acute COVID-19.

In this sample, this clone turned up once. The identical CDR3 is also encoded by other nucleotide sequences in the sample. V and J are TRBV11-3 and TRBJ1-1; possible D gene TRBD1, 6 bases. This CDR3 comprises 14 residues. The ends were cut back, 3 bases at V and 1 base at J, with 9 bases in the middle. Germline assignment: CDR1 SGHNT and CDR2 YENEEA. The CDR3 region has the DNA TGTGCCAGCAGCTTGTCAGGGGAGAACACTGAAGCTTTCTTT. Translating gives CASSLSGENTEAFF.

This clone occurred a few times. The V and J genes are TRBV5-5 and TRBJ2-2, with 8 bases that match TRBD1. This CDR3 contains 16 residues. CDR1 and CDR2 from the germline V gene are SGHKS and YYEKEE (reference sequence). The ends lost 1 base at V and 8 bases at J; junction bases unmatched: 10. The CDR3 bases are TGTGCCAGCAGCTTGTTCTCGGCAGGGGGCACGGGGGAGCTGTTTTTT. Amino acid sequence: CASSLFSAGGTGELFF.

This clone showed up just once. The genes are TRBV7-3 and TRBJ2-3; a possible D gene is TRBD2 (6 bases). The length of the CDR3 is 14 residues. V lost 1 base and J lost 6, with 11 bases in between. CDR1 and CDR2 from the germline V gene are SGHTA and FQGTGA. The CDR3 loop reads CASSLSGGIDTQYF. CDR3 coding DNA: TGTGCCAGCAGCTTAAGCGGCGGGATCGATACGCAGTATTTT. The variable domain in full, completed from reference TRBV7-3 and TRBJ2-3, reads GAGVSQTPSNKVTEKGKYVELRCDPISGHTALYWYRQSLGQGPEFLIYFQGTGAADDSGLPNDRFFAVRPEGSVSTLKIQRTERGDSAVYLCASSLSGGIDTQYFGPGTRLTVL.

This clone has a handful of counts. This chain connects TRBV14 to TRBJ1-2; D perhaps matches TRBD1 (6 bases). Looked up from germline, CDR1 is SGHDN and CDR2 is FVKESK. The CDR3 consists of 15 residues. The V and J ends lost 0 bases and 6 bases respectively, with 14 bases between them. The CDR3 DNA reads TGTGCCAGCAGCCAAGATTTCCGTCAGGGGCATGGCTACACCTTC. Protein sequence: CASSQDFRQGHGYTF.

The chain is built from TRBV12-3 or TRBV12-4 and TRBJ1-2; weak D call: TRBD1 (6 bases). There are 13 residues in the CDR3. Deletions cut 3 bases from V and 7 bases from J, with 12 bases between. The CDR3 DNA sequence: TGTGCCAGCAGTTTTTCAGGGGCCGGTGGCTACACCTTC. Amino acid sequence: CASSFSGAGGYTF.

This clone has just a few counts. V and J are TRBV28 and TRBJ1-2; 9 nucleotides align to TRBD1. With V trimmed by 3 bases and J by 5 bases, 4 bases remained unmatched. This CDR3 contains 14 residues. Germline V gene data show CDR1 as MDHEN and CDR2 as SYDVKM. CDR3 protein: CASSLDRGFYGYTF. In DNA form, the CDR3 reads TGTGCCAGCAGTTTGGACAGGGGTTTTTATGGCTACACCTTC.

V and J are TRBV27 and TRBJ2-7; D remains ambiguous. The CDR3 extends over 14 amino acids. The V gene lost 6 bases and the J gene lost 5 bases, with 17 bases spanning the gap. Germline CDR1 and CDR2: MNHEY and SMNVEV (reference sequence). CDR3 nucleotides: TGTGCCAGCAGCCCCCGTGGATGGAGCCACGAGCAGTACTTC. This sequence encodes CASSPRGWSHEQYF.

This rearrangement joins TRBV5-1 to TRBJ2-1, with TRBD2 matching 8 bases. Trimming at V came to 3 bases and at J to 9 bases, leaving 11 bases not matched to a gene. Germline V gene sequence: CDR1 SGHRS, CDR2 YFSETQ. This CDR3 is 15 amino acids long. The CDR3 region is CASSSGTSEWIEQFF. CDR3 nucleotide sequence: TGCGCCAGCAGCTCGGGGACTAGTGAATGGATTGAGCAGTTCTTC.

This rearrangement joins TRBV5-1 to TRBJ2-1; tentatively, D is TRBD2 (6 bases). The CDR3 is 14 amino acids. Trimming removed 3 bases from V and 6 bases from J, with 13 bases in between. CDR1 and CDR2 from the germline V gene are SGHRS and YFSETQ. The CDR3, as DNA: TGCGCCAGCAGCTACCTTTCTAGCGCCAATGAGCAGTTCTTC. This codes for CASSYLSSANEQFF.

In DNA form, the CDR3 reads TGCGCCAGCAGCAGTACAGGGGGCAGGGGGAACACTGAAGCTTTCTTT. Its translation is CASSSTGGRGNTEAFF. The chain recombines TRBV5-1 with TRBJ1-1; 9 nucleotides match TRBD1. The ends lost 4 bases at V and 1 base at J; junction bases unmatched: 8. Germline V CDR1 and CDR2: SGHRS, YFSETQ. The CDR3 length is 16 residues.

CDR3 region: CSVERQGVYQETQYF. DNA of the CDR3: TGCAGCGTGGAACGACAGGGGGTGTACCAAGAGACCCAGTACTTC. The V call is TRBV29-1, the J call TRBJ2-5, with 9 positions matching TRBD1. This CDR3 contains 15 residues. Germline lookup yields CDR1 SQVTM and CDR2 ANQGSEA. With 6 bases clipped from V and 0 bases from J, the junction kept 8 bases outside the gene matches.

This clone was found once. The rearrangement uses TRBV19 and TRBJ2-7; 9 bases fit TRBD2. V trimming: 7 bases; J trimming: 2 bases; junction bases outside the gene matches: 6. Germline V gene sequence: CDR1 LNHDA, CDR2 SQIVND (reference sequence). This CDR3 spans 14 amino acids. The CDR3 region is CASTQAGGTYEQYF. The CDR3 bases are TGTGCCAGTACCCAAGCGGGGGGAACCTACGAGCAGTACTTC.

This chain joins TRBV27 and TRBJ2-7; 10 bases agree with TRBD1. Germline loops: CDR1 MNHEY, CDR2 SMNVEV (reference sequence). The CDR3 is 13 residues long. Trimming removed 5 bases from V and 4 bases from J; junction bases left unmatched: 2. CDR3 sequence: CASSVGQGYEQYF. The CDR3 region has the DNA TGTGCCAGCAGTGTGGGACAGGGGTACGAGCAGTACTTC.

This clone has only one observation. This chain links TRBV29-1 with TRBJ2-1; 8 bases match TRBD2. CDR3 length: 14 amino acids. The germline gives CDR1 SQVTM, CDR2 ANQGSEA. V lost 4 bases, J lost 5 bases, and 7 bases stayed unmatched. CDR3 DNA: TGCAGCGTTGTGAGACTAGCGAAGAACAATGAGCAGTTCTTC. It codes for CSVVRLAKNNEQFF.

V and J are TRBV6-1 and TRBJ2-1; TRBD2 matches 15 bases. Germline V gives CDR1 MNHNS, CDR2 SASEGT. V dropped 2 bases and J dropped 0; count of bases not matched to a gene: 11. The CDR3 has 21 amino acids. CDR3 sequence reads: CASSEFTPGLAGGASYNEQFF. CDR3 coding DNA: TGTGCCAGCAGTGAATTTACCCCGGGACTAGCGGGAGGAGCCTCCTACAATGAGCAGTTCTTC.

CDR3 DNA sequence: TGTGCCAGTAGTATAGGCGGTGGAAAAGAGACCCAGTACTTC. It specifies CASSIGGGKETQYF. The V gene is TRBV19, the J gene TRBJ2-5, with D unresolved. Germline assignment: CDR1 LNHDA and CDR2 SQIVND (reference sequence). This CDR3 comprises 14 residues. Trimming stripped 1 base from V and 3 bases from J, with 9 bases between.

This chain uses TRBV19 with TRBJ1-1; possibly TRBD1 for D (5 bases). The CDR3 length is 13 residues. Germline V CDR1 and CDR2: LNHDA, SQIVND (reference sequence). V shed 8 bases and J shed 1 base, with 11 bases lying between them. The CDR3 protein is CASLGARNTEAFF. The CDR3 nucleotides are TGTGCCAGTTTAGGGGCTAGGAACACTGAAGCTTTCTTT.

The chain has TRBV6-1 and TRBJ2-5; 13 bases are shared with TRBD2. The junction had 11 bases not matched to a gene; V was cut back by 4 bases and J by 3 bases. The CDR3 runs 18 residues. CDR1 is MNHNS and CDR2 is SASEGT in the germline V gene. CDR3 protein: CASSGTSGSFMPKETQYF. In DNA form, the CDR3 reads TGTGCCAGCAGTGGGACTAGCGGGAGTTTCATGCCAAAAGAGACCCAGTACTTC.

This clone was detected a few times. The rearrangement links TRBV6-1 to TRBJ1-5; 7 nucleotides agree with TRBD1. Germline V lookup: CDR1 MNHNS, CDR2 SASEGT. This CDR3 is built from 17 residues. The ends lost 2 bases at V and 0 bases at J; junction bases unmatched: 7. Here the CDR3 reads CASSETGTVYSNQPQHF. DNA for the CDR3: TGTGCCAGCAGTGAAACCGGGACAGTTTATAGCAATCAGCCCCAGCATTTT.